These 18 T cell receptor beta chains were sequenced from one sample in a study of T cell repertoires in cytomegalovirus infection. MiXCR was run by TCRdb on the reads, yielding one entry per CDR3 protein. The repertoire holds fewer than 550,000 distinct CDR3 sequences, with approximately 31% as singletons. Material: PBMCs. The source of these receptors is a human donor in good health (CMV status not recorded). Some clones in this sample may be carry-over from other donors' samples.

The J gene is TRBJ1-5, the V gene TRBV5-4, with 7 bases identical to TRBD1. With 4 bases clipped from V and 7 bases from J, the junction kept 17 bases outside the gene matches. Per germline, CDR1 SGHNT and CDR2 YYREEE (reference sequence). The CDR3 loop spans 17 amino acids. CDR3 region: CASSTIPDRVMEQPQHF. Here the CDR3 DNA reads TGTGCCAGCAGCACCATTCCCGACAGGGTAATGGAGCAGCCCCAGCATTTT.

This chain uses TRBV6-5 with TRBJ1-2; TRBD1 matches 7 bases. The germline gives CDR1 MNHEY, CDR2 SVGAGI. With 2 bases clipped from V and 5 bases from J, the junction kept 8 bases outside the gene matches. The CDR3 loop spans 15 amino acids. The CDR3 coding sequence is TGTGCCAGCAGTTACGGTGGACAGGATCTATATGGCTACACCTTC. Translated: CASSYGGQDLYGYTF.

This clonotype came up a few times. The chain couples TRBV20-1 to TRBJ2-7, with 10 bases identical to TRBD1. The CDR3 length is 18 residues. CDR1 DFQATT and CDR2 SNEGSKA come from the germline V gene (reference sequence). V dropped 2 bases and J dropped 5; count of bases not matched to a gene: 18. The CDR3 protein is CSARPNWDRGHPVHEQYF. CDR3 DNA sequence: TGCAGTGCTAGACCTAACTGGGACAGGGGCCACCCCGTCCACGAGCAGTACTTC.

This clonotype was picked up one time. This chain links TRBV5-4 with TRBJ1-1; TRBD1 is a possible D gene (6 bases). Germline V CDR1 and CDR2: SGHNT, YYREEE (reference sequence). The CDR3 loop spans 15 amino acids. V was clipped by 4 bases and J by 7 bases, with 20 bases between them. The CDR3, as DNA: TGTGCCAGCAGCCGGGCCGGGGGCAAGTCGGGTGAAGCTTTCTTT. The encoded protein is CASSRAGGKSGEAFF.

The V and J genes are TRBV20-1 and TRBJ2-1, with 8 positions matching TRBD2. Germline V CDR1 and CDR2: DFQATT, SNEGSKA (reference sequence). V was clipped by 3 bases and J by 3 bases; unmatched bases: 4. This CDR3 has 14 residues. CDR3 DNA sequence: TGCAGTGCTAGTGCAGCGGGGGTCTACAATGAGCAGTTCTTC. This translates into CSASAAGVYNEQFF.

Comment on this clonotype: An end of the junction differs from the germline gene, which may be a read error. The rearrangement joins TRBV14 to TRBJ2-2; D might be TRBD1 (6 bases). The CDR3 consists of 14 residues. From germline, CDR1 is SGHDN and CDR2 FVKESK. The CDR3 region has the DNA TGTGCCAGCAGCCAAGCAGGGGTCGCCGGGGAGCTGTTCTTT. As protein: CASSQAGVAGELFF.

This clonotype showed up just a few times. V usage is TRBV18 and J usage is TRBJ2-7; 9 bases fit TRBD1. Germline trimming cut 2 bases from V and 3 bases from J; bases unmatched to any gene: 5. Germline-derived CDR1 and CDR2 are KGHSH and LQKENI. CDR3 size: 15 residues. In nucleotides, the CDR3 is TGTGCCAGCTCACCATCCGGGACAGGGCTCTACGAGCAGTACTTC. Amino acids: CASSPSGTGLYEQYF.

The V and J genes are TRBV6-4 and TRBJ1-4; TRBD1 matches at 8 bases. Germline V gene lookup returns CDR1 MRHNA and CDR2 SNTAGT. After removal of 4 bases from V and 6 bases from J, the junction contained 7 bases not matched to a gene. The CDR3 runs to 15 residues. DNA for the CDR3: TGTGCCAGCAGTGCCGTGGCAGGGGGCGATGAAAAACTGTTTTTT. Amino acid sequence: CASSAVAGGDEKLFF.

This clonotype was counted many times. The rearrangement uses TRBV6-5 and TRBJ1-6, with D possibly being TRBD1 (5 bases). The germline V gene encodes CDR1 MNHEY and CDR2 SVGAGI. Trimming left V 5 bases short and J 6 bases short, with 17 bases between. CDR3 size: 16 residues. CDR3 DNA sequence: TGTGCCAGCAGTCGCCGGGCGGGGCGAGCTAATTCACCCCTCCACTTT. Translation: CASSRRAGRANSPLHF.

In this sample, this clonotype turned up a few times. This chain joins TRBV27 and TRBJ2-1; tentative D call: TRBD1 (6 bases). CDR3 length equals 14 residues. Germline CDR1 and CDR2: MNHEY and SMNVEV (reference sequence). Trimming shortened V by 5 bases and J by 7 bases, and 15 bases separated the two germline ends. DNA for the CDR3: TGTGCCAGCAGTCCCAGGGGTCGCGTGAATGAGCAGTTCTTC. Residues: CASSPRGRVNEQFF.

The chain couples TRBV2 to TRBJ2-1, with 9 bases fitting TRBD2. Unmatched junction bases numbered 7, after V lost 2 bases and J lost 2 bases. Per the germline V gene, CDR1 is SNHLY and CDR2 is FYNNEI. The CDR3 loop spans 17 amino acids. CDR3 loop: CASSESGGLPAYNEQFF. The CDR3 DNA reads TGTGCCAGCAGTGAAAGCGGGGGGTTACCAGCCTACAATGAGCAGTTCTTC. The variable domain in full, with the rest retrieved from reference TRBV2 and TRBJ2-1, is EPEVTQTPSHQVTQMGQEVILRCVPISNHLYFYWYRQILGQKVEFLVSFYNNEISEKSEIFDDQFSVERPDGSNFTLKIRSTKLEDSAMYFCASSESGGLPAYNEQFFGPGTRLTVL.

V is TRBV7-9 and J is TRBJ2-7; no clear D gene. Per germline, CDR1 SEHNR and CDR2 FQNEAQ (reference sequence). The CDR3 is 12 residues long. V was trimmed by 1 base and J by 8 bases, leaving 9 bases between them. The CDR3 sequence is CASSLVGEKQYF. The DNA for the CDR3 is TGTGCCAGCAGCTTAGTTGGGGAAAAGCAGTACTTC.

The chain employs TRBV3-1 and TRBJ2-7; D may be TRBD1 or TRBD2 (5 bases each). Trimming took off 8 bases at V and 0 bases at J, with 14 bases between the two ends. Germline CDR1 LGHDT, CDR2 YNNKEL (reference sequence). The CDR3 is made up of 14 amino acids. This CDR3 reads CASRRRGGSYEQYF. Here the CDR3 DNA reads TGTGCCAGCCGCCGACGGGGCGGCTCCTACGAGCAGTACTTC.

A word on this clonotype: The germline gene is not matched at one end of the junction; a read error may be the cause. This chain uses TRBV7-6 with TRBJ2-1, with 7 bases identical to TRBD1. CDR3 length: 14 residues. CDR1 is SGHVS and CDR2 is FNYEAQ in the germline V gene. As DNA, the CDR3 is TGTGCCAGCAGCCACAGGGGTTCCTACAATGAGCAGTTATTC. It translates to CASSHRGSYNEQLF.

The chain couples TRBV7-9 to TRBJ2-5, with 7 bases aligning to TRBD1. The CDR3 sequence is 15 residues long. V lost 3 bases to trimming and J lost 3 bases; unmatched junction nucleotides: 7. Germline V gives CDR1 SEHNR, CDR2 FQNEAQ (reference sequence). CDR3 DNA sequence: TGTGCCAGCAGCTTTCAACCCGGACAGGAAGAGACCCAGTACTTC. Translation: CASSFQPGQEETQYF.

This clonotype was found a few times. This chain uses TRBV4-3 with TRBJ1-2; 12 nucleotides line up with TRBD1. V dropped 2 bases and J dropped 7; count of bases not matched to a gene: 8. The germline CDR1 and CDR2 sequences are LGHNA and YSLEER. There are 16 residues in the CDR3. CDR3 in DNA: TGCGCCAGCAGCCAATGGGGGGACAGGGGGCTTGGTGGCTACACCTTC. Translated: CASSQWGDRGLGGYTF.

The genes are TRBV15 and TRBJ2-7, with a weak D call TRBD1 (6 bases). Germline-derived CDR1 and CDR2 are LNHNV and YYDKDF (reference sequence). This CDR3 contains 14 residues. V lost 5 bases and J 3 bases, leaving 14 bases between the germline ends. This chain's CDR3 is CATSAGAGSYEQYF. CDR3 bases: TGTGCCACCAGCGCAGGGGCAGGCAGCTACGAGCAGTACTTC.

This rearrangement joins TRBV6-6 to TRBJ1-2, with 11 bases identical to TRBD1. The CDR3 is made up of 20 amino acids. Germline values: CDR1 MNHNY, CDR2 SVGAGI (reference sequence). V was clipped by 4 bases and J by 8 bases; unmatched bases: 24. CDR3 nucleotide sequence: TGTGCCAGCAGTTCCCGGGACAGGGGGAAACCAATGGGCTTTTCGGGCGGCTACACCTTC. Translated, it gives CASSSRDRGKPMGFSGGYTF.